This entry is about one T cell receptor (beta chain). The junction departs from the called germline gene at one end, perhaps through a read error. This entry belongs to a study of blood T cells in healthy people across ages. This CDR3 comprises 14 residues. Per germline, CDR1 ENHRY and CDR2 SYGVKD. A sample-barcoded 5' primer and a J-beta primer mix were used in a second PCR of roughly 6 to 12 cycles. In TCRdb, the 5' RACE reads were re-called with MiXCR into one record per CDR3 protein. This repertoire shows about 670,000 distinct CDR3 sequences, 52% found once; its top ten account for approximately 13%.

The sample consisted of blood. J is TRBJ1-2 and V is TRBV10-3, with 11 bases matching TRBD1. This clonotype originated in a woman over 75 in good health. The CDR3 region has the DNA TGTGCGATCAAGGGACAGGGGGGAGCCTATGGCTACACCTTC. Protein sequence: CAIKGQGGAYGYTF.